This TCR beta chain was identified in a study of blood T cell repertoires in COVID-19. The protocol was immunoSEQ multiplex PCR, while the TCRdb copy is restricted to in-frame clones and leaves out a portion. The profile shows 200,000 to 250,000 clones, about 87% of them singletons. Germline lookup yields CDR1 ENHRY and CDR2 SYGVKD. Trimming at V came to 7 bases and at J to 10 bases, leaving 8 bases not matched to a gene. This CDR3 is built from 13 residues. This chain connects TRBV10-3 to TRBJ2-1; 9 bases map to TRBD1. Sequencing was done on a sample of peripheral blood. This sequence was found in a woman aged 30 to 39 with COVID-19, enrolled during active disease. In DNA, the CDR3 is TGTGCCATCAAGGGACAGGGATTTGGGGAGCAGTTCTTC. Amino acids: CAIKGQGFGEQFF.